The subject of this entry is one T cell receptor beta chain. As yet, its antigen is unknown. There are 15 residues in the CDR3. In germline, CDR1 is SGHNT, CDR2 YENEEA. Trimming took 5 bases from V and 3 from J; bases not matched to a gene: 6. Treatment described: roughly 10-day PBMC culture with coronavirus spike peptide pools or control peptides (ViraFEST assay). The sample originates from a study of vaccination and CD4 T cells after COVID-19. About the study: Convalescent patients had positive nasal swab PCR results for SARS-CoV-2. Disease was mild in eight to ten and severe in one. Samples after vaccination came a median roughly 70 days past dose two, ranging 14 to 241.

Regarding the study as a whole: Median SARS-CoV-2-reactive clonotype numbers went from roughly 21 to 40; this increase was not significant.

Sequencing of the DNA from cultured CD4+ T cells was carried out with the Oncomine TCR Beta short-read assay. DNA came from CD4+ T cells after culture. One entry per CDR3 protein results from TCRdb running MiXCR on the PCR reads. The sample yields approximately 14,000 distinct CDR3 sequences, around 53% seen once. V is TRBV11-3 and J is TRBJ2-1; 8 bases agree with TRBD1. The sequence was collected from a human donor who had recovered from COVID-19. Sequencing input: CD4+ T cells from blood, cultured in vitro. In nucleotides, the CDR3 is TGTGCCAGCAGCCCCCTAGGACAGGGCTACAATGAGCAGTTCTTC. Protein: CASSPLGQGYNEQFF.